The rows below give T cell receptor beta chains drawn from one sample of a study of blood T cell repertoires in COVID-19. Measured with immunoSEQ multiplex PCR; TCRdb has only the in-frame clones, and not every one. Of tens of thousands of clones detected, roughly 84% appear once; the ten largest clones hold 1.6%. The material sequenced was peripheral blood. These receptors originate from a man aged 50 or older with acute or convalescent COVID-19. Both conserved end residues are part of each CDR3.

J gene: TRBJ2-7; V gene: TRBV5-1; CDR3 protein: CASRVDRGAYEQYF
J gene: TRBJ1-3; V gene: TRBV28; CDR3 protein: CASSFTSSSGNTIYF
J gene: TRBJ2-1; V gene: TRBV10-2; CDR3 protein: CASSAGLSSYNEQFF
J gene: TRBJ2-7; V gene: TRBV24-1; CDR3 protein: CATSATGAPYEQYF
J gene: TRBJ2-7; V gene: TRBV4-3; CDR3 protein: CASSQEEWGLEGYEQYF
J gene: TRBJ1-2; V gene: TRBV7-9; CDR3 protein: CASSPRTANYGYTF
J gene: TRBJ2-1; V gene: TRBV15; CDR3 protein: CATSKERGGYEQFF
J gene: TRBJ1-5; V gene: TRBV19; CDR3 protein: CASRGGGQSNQPQHF
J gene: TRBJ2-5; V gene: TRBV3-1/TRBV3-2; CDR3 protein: CASSQGLAGQETQYF
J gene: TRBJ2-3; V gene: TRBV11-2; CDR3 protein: CASSLGSGTDTQYF
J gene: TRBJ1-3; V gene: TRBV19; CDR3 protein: CASSRDRIGNTIYF
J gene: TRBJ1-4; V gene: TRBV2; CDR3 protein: CASSEEGDSNEKLFF
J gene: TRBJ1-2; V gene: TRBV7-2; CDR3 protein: CASSARGYSGYTF
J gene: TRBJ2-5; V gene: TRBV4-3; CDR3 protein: CASSQSGGAGGGQTQYF
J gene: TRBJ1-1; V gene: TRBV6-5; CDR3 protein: CASIPLRGNTEAFF
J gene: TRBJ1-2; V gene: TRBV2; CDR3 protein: CASSERRDSYGYTF
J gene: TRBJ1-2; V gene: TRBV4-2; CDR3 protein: CASSQDRDRPFYGYTF
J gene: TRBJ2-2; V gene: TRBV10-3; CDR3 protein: CAISDWTGELFF
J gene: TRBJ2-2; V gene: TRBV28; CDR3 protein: CAHSRYTPQGELFF
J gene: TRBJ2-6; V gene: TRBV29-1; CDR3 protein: CSVDQGRAGANVLTF
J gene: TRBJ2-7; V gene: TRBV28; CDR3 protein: CASSFARQSREQYF
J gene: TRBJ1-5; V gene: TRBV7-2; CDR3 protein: CASSKPGQGQPQHF
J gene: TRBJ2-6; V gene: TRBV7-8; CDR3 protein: CASSPSQTGALFGGANVLTF
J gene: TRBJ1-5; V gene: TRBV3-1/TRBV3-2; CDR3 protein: CASSQGTGYQPQHF
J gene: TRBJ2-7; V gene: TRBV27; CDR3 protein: CASSDRAGGYEQYF
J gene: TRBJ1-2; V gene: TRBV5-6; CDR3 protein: CASSTTGYAYGYTF
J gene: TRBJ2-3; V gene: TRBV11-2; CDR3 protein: CASSLTGSRISTDTQYF
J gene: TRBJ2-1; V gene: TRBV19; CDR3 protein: CATAASGYNEQFF
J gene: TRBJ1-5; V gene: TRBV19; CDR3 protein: CASRGQGASQPQHF
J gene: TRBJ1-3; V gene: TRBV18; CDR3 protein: CASSPTGKRVENTIYF
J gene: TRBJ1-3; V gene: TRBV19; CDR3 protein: CASSIQTDSSSGNTIYF
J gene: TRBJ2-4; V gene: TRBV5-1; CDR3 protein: CASSLAGDRVGKNIQYF
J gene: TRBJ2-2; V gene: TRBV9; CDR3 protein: CASDGGADTGELFF
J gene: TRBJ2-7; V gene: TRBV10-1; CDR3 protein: CASSPGTGPSYEQYF
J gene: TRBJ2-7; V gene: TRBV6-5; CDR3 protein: CASMTSGIGEQYF
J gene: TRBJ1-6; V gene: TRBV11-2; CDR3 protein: CASSLSLQANSPLHF
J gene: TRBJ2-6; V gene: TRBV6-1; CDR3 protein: CASSVPGQAGANVLTF
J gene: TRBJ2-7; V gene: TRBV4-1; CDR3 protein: CASSQDYSGYEQYF
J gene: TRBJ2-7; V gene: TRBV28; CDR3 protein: CASRAAYEQYF
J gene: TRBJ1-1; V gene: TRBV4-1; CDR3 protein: CASSQGGVRGNTEAFF
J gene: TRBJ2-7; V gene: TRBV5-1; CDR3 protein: CASSRASGTPNSYEQYF
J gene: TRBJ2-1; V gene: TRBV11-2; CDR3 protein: CASSLAIRQSSYNEQFF
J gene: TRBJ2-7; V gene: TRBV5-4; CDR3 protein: CASSPGTAMREQYF
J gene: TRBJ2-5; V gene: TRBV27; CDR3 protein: CASSSTGSKTQYF
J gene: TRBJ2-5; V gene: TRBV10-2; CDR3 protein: CASGLAGSQETQYF
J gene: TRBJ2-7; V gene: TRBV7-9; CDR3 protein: CASSLGGTSGVSYEQYF
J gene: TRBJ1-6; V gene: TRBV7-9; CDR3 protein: CASSDTGEANSPLHF
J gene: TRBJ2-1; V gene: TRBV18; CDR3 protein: CASSPTASSYNEQFF
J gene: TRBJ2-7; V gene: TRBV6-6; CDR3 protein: CATKQGGAGNEQYF
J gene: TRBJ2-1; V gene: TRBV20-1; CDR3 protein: CSAHQGFEQFF
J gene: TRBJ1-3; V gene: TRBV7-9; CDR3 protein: CASSTMTGSSGNTIYF
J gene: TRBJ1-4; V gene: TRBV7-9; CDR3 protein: CASSFDRVDEKLFF
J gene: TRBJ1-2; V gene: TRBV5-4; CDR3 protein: CASSSAGYGYTF